This T cell receptor beta chain was documented in a study of shared clonotypes between healthy human individuals (TCRdb year 2020). Regarding the research as a whole: A couple of women and three men aged 18 to 49 years were included in the cohort. For each donor, CD4 naive and CD4 memory were each given three plates, CD8 naive was given two plates, and CD8 memory was given one plate. To estimate repertoire size and how much clonotypes are shared between individuals, the study performed deep sequencing of blood TCR repertoires from a handful of healthy adults. Libraries were prepared and TCR repertoires were sequenced by different laboratories using diverse techniques, in order to increase sequencing depth and limit assay-specific biases. Leukapheresis yielded between about 0.8 and 8.9 billion PBMCs per donor. Study-level results and caveats: Naive subsets generally had larger estimated clonotype richness than memory subsets. Based on pairwise subsampling, the degree of clonotype sharing among donors was expected to be affected by sequencing depth. Rarefaction of sorted-subset datasets indicated incomplete sequencing despite the large sequencing depth. Because the study included a small number of donors, the genetic and exposure-history diversity represented was limited. Across a handful of donors, 4.5% to 6.5% of naive CD4, 3% to 4% of naive CD8, approximately 2.5% of memory CD4, and roughly 0.41% of memory CD8 clonotypes were shared. Compared with non-shared clonotypes, clonotypes shared by all four sorted-subset donors had higher generation probabilities. Sampling was limited to blood, and TCR repertoires in tissue likely differ from TCR repertoires in blood.

As encoded in the germline V gene, CDR1 is SGDLS while CDR2 is YYNGEE. Measured from the cysteine to the phenylalanine, the CDR3 is 14 residues long. Only the CDR3 portion is preserved as DNA: 42 bases, with reading frame beginning at the first base. V trim: 3 bases; J trim: 3 bases; unmatched bases: 3. A remark on this clone: Its antigen has not been determined. No base quality information exists; no much larger clone differs at one position.

TCR CDR3 regions were amplified from genomic DNA by multiplex PCR using the deep immunoSEQ assay. Extracted genomic DNA from each cell subset was distributed evenly across all wells of several immunoSEQ 96-well plates, and each plate was treated as a replicate. For sorted subsets, approximately 210 ng of genomic DNA, equivalent to 25,000 to 35,000 T cell genomes, went into each replicate PCR. Purified libraries were quantified with a Qubit 3.0 fluorometer, sized on a Bioanalyzer 2100, and re-quantified with the KAPA Library Quantification kit. A separate single-read 150-cycle Illumina NextSeq 550 flow cell was used to sequence each immunoSEQ 96-well plate. The study's own analysis went as follows. Because only junctional sequences without quality scores were contained in the immunoSEQ output, filtering matching that applied to full-length reads could not be performed. Sequences were annotated with PyIR, a Python wrapper for IgBLAST v1.9, using IMGT germline references to assign V/J genes and CDR3. Any read was removed if the V/J assignment was weak (E-value above 1e-6), the CDR3 was missing, or the read contained stop codons, out-of-frame junctions, or ambiguous translated residues. A V3J clonotype was defined by an identical inferred V gene, J gene, and CDR3 amino acid sequence. The percentage overlap between two repertoires was calculated by dividing the number of shared unique clonotypes by the size of the smaller repertoire. RTK rarefaction, the Chao1 estimator, and Recon v2.1 estimates of unobserved clonotypes were used to assess repertoire richness. OLGA was used to compute generation probabilities for all TCRbeta clonotypes that the gDNA method yielded from a few donors. Drawn from immuneACCESS, this table holds only the in-frame rearrangements with V and J called that TCRdb kept. Clones are partly lost; checked studies trace under half to an unresolved V gene and leave the rest unexplained. The DNA gave D and trimming, while V, J and clone size come from that table. In this sample the table shows some 2 million clones, about 95% of which occur a single time. The ten top clones hold 0.9% to 1.3% of the sample.

CD8 naive samples were CD45RO-negative cells positively selected for CCR7, giving a CD45RA+CCR7+ population that excluded TemRA cells. The donors were healthy, HIV-negative adults with no recently reported acute infections or vaccinations. Only Caucasian adults living in Nashville, Tennessee, USA were represented among the donors. After blood collection by leukapheresis, PBMCs were isolated using Ficoll-Histopaque density gradient centrifugation and then cryopreserved in the vapor phase of liquid nitrogen. Analytical flow cytometry was used to check the purity and quantity of every magnetically sorted T cell population. From each sorted fraction, genomic DNA was isolated and quantified by UV absorbance on a Nanodrop 2000c.

The chain couples TRBV9 to TRBJ2-4, and 7 junctional nucleotides match TRBD1. The sample was naive CD8+ T cells sorted from blood. Interpreted using the paper, the cell subset or site label stands for: CD45RA+CCR7+. The clonotype was recovered from a man younger than 30 in good health. The CDR3 corresponds to CASSEGAGKNIQYF. The DNA sequence reads TGTGCCAGCAGCGAGGGGGCCGGCAAAAACATTCAGTACTTC. The full variable domain, completed from the reference TRBV9 and TRBJ2-4 proteins outside the CDR3, reads DSGVTQTPKHLITATGQRVTLRCSPRSGDLSVYWYQQSLDQGLQFLIQYYNGEERAKGNILERFSAQQFPDLHSELNLSSLELGDSALYFCASSEGAGKNIQYFGAGTRLSVL.